Presented here are 28 T cell receptor beta chains from one specimen sequenced in a study of cytotoxic CD8 clonotypes in ibrutinib-treated CLL. This table comes from immunoSEQ multiplex PCR, and its TCRdb copy is limited to in-frame clones, with some not included. The sample contains 50,000 to 70,000 clones, 50% to 70% of which appear only once. The source material was PBMCs, sampled at disease progression, from a patient treated with ibrutinib. The receptors shown here come from a human donor with chronic lymphocytic leukemia.

The chain links TRBV5-4 to TRBJ1-5; TRBD1 is a possible D gene (6 bases). CDR3 length equals 18 residues. The V and J ends lost 0 bases and 5 bases respectively, with 21 bases between them. Germline assignment: CDR1 SGHNT and CDR2 YYREEE (reference sequence). CDR3 sequence (DNA): TGTGCCAGCAGCTTGGACTACCGGGGGGGCGGCTGGCATCAGCCCCAGCATTTT. It yields the protein CASSLDYRGGGWHQPQHF.

This clone was detected once. This rearrangement joins TRBV7-6 to TRBJ2-2, with 10 bases aligning to TRBD1. Germline V gene sequence: CDR1 SGHVS, CDR2 FNYEAQ. The V and J ends lost 5 bases and 0 bases, in that order; junction bases with no gene match: 3. This CDR3 has 16 residues. The CDR3 region has the DNA TGTGCCAGCAGCCCAGGACAGGGGGCGAACACCGGGGAGCTGTTTTTT. Translating gives CASSPGQGANTGELFF.

In DNA, the CDR3 is TGTGCCATCAGTAGCTTCGGGACAGTCTACGAGCAGTACTTC. It translates to CAISSFGTVYEQYF. The V and J genes are TRBV10-3 and TRBJ2-7, with 7 bases that match TRBD1. V was clipped by 5 bases and J by 3 bases; unmatched bases: 7. The CDR3 is 14 amino acids. Looked up from germline, CDR1 is ENHRY and CDR2 is SYGVKD.

This sequence joins TRBV10-3 and TRBJ1-1; TRBD1 agrees at 10 bases. The V gene's germline CDR1 is ENHRY and CDR2 SYGVKD. With 6 bases clipped from V and 6 bases from J, the junction kept 4 bases outside the gene matches. CDR3 size: 13 residues. Here the CDR3 reads CAISRDRGAEAFF. The CDR3 region has the DNA TGTGCCATCAGCCGGGACAGGGGCGCTGAAGCTTTCTTT.

The chain carries TRBV28 and TRBJ1-6; D unclear. In germline, CDR1 is MDHEN, CDR2 SYDVKM. V was clipped by 6 bases and J by 0 bases, with 15 bases between them. This CDR3 has 17 residues. Written as DNA, the CDR3 is TGTGCCAGCAGCCGATGGACCTTCAGCTCCTATAATTCACCCCTCCACTTT. As protein: CASSRWTFSSYNSPLHF.

DNA for the CDR3: TGCGCCAGCAGCTTGTACGGCATGAACACTGAAGCTTTCTTT. It codes for CASSLYGMNTEAFF. The V and J genes are TRBV5-1 and TRBJ1-1; D gene unclear. The CDR3 is 14 residues long. Trimming shortened V by 1 base and J by 0 bases, and 7 bases separated the two germline ends. Germline V gene data show CDR1 as SGHRS and CDR2 as YFSETQ.

This clone was detected a few times. The V gene is TRBV27, the J gene TRBJ1-6; D might be TRBD1 (5 bases). The V and J ends lost 5 bases and 10 bases respectively, with 15 bases between them. CDR3 length: 14 amino acids. Germline loops: CDR1 MNHEY, CDR2 SMNVEV (reference sequence). CDR3 sequence reads: CASSLDSYRSPLHF. The CDR3, as DNA: TGTGCCAGCAGTCTAGACAGCTATCGATCACCCCTCCACTTT.

The chain has TRBV29-1 and TRBJ2-7; 9 nucleotides line up with TRBD1. J was trimmed by 5 bases and V by 7 bases; bases with no gene match: 6. The germline CDR1 and CDR2 sequences are SQVTM and ANQGSEA. The CDR3 is made up of 12 amino acids. CDR3 region: CSGETGGNEQYF. The DNA for the CDR3 is TGCAGCGGGGAGACAGGGGGAAACGAGCAGTACTTC.

This clone showed up many times. This rearrangement joins TRBV6-1 to TRBJ2-7; 7 nucleotides line up with TRBD1. V was pared by 2 bases and J by 4 bases, with 8 bases of the junction left unmatched. Germline assignment: CDR1 MNHNS and CDR2 SASEGT. The CDR3 has 15 amino acids. Here the CDR3 reads CASSEFIGDSYEQYF. CDR3 nucleotides: TGTGCCAGCAGTGAATTTATTGGGGACAGTTACGAGCAGTACTTC.

The rearrangement joins TRBV30 to TRBJ1-2, with a possible D match to TRBD1 (5 bases). CDR1 GTSNPN and CDR2 SVGIG come from the germline V gene (reference sequence). V was trimmed by 4 bases and J by 4 bases, leaving 13 bases between them. This CDR3 has 13 residues. The CDR3 loop reads CAWIPMGPYGYTF. CDR3 nucleotides: TGTGCCTGGATACCCATGGGGCCCTATGGCTACACCTTC.

The rearrangement links TRBV5-1 to TRBJ1-3; no firm D call. V was shortened by 0 bases and J by 4 bases, with 14 bases between the two germline ends. CDR3 length equals 16 residues. Per the germline V gene, CDR1 is SGHRS and CDR2 is YFSETQ. In DNA, the CDR3 is TGCGCCAGCAGCTTGGCCGGGGTGGGGATCGGAAACACCATATATTTT. Translating gives CASSLAGVGIGNTIYF.

Only a few counts were recorded for this clone. The chain recombines TRBV6-1 with TRBJ1-1; 7 nucleotides match TRBD1. Germline lookup yields CDR1 MNHNS and CDR2 SASEGT. The CDR3 has 14 residues. The V segment lost 5 bases and the J segment 1 base; nucleotides outside the gene matches: 4. DNA of the CDR3: TGTGCCAGCAGTCGACAGGGTTGGAACACTGAAGCTTTCTTT. It yields the protein CASSRQGWNTEAFF.

This sequence joins TRBV29-1 and TRBJ2-7, with a possible D match to TRBD1 (6 bases). The germline V gene encodes CDR1 SQVTM and CDR2 ANQGSEA. V was cut by 1 base and J by 2 bases, with 12 bases left in between. This CDR3 contains 14 residues. CDR3 amino acids: CSVEVQGTPYEQYF. As DNA, the CDR3 is TGCAGCGTTGAAGTACAGGGCACCCCCTACGAGCAGTACTTC.

The CDR3 loop reads CASSSVWRAQEKLFF. CDR3 nucleotides: TGTGCCAGCAGTTCTGTCTGGAGGGCGCAGGAAAAACTGTTTTTT. The J gene is TRBJ1-4, the V gene TRBV28; D uncertain. The length of the CDR3 is 15 residues. The germline V gene has CDR1 MDHEN and CDR2 SYDVKM. With 4 bases removed from V and 8 bases from J, the gap between germline ends came to 17 bases.

This chain links TRBV7-6 with TRBJ2-5; perhaps TRBD2 as D (5 bases). The germline V and J ends were trimmed by 5 bases and 4 bases, with 17 bases remaining between them. CDR1 is SGHVS and CDR2 is FNYEAQ in the germline V gene. The CDR3 runs to 15 residues. The DNA for the CDR3 is TGTGCCAGCAGCCCTCGGACTTTTTCGGCAGAGACCCAGTACTTC. Translated: CASSPRTFSAETQYF.

This rearrangement joins TRBV7-8 to TRBJ1-1; perhaps TRBD1 as D (5 bases). This CDR3 spans 14 amino acids. Per the germline V gene, CDR1 is SGHVS and CDR2 is FQNEAQ. V was clipped by 8 bases and J by 0 bases, with 13 bases between them. DNA for the CDR3: TGTGCCAGCTCCCCGTGGGGCTTGAACACTGAAGCTTTCTTT. Amino acid sequence: CASSPWGLNTEAFF.

This clone was recorded once. Here the CDR3 reads CASSLLGSKPQHF. The DNA of the CDR3 is TGTGCCAGCAGCTTGCTGGGGTCAAAGCCCCAGCATTTT. The chain carries TRBV5-6 and TRBJ1-5; D remains ambiguous. The CDR3 has 13 amino acids. Germline CDR1 and CDR2: SGHDT and YYEEEE. Trimming cost V 1 base and J 8 bases, with 10 bases left between them.

The chain recombines TRBV10-2 with TRBJ2-7, with D perhaps given as TRBD1 or TRBD2 (5 bases each). This CDR3 contains 13 residues. Germline CDR1 and CDR2: WSHSY and SAAADI. Trimming took off 7 bases at V and 0 bases at J, with 10 bases between the two ends. In DNA, the CDR3 is TGCGCCAGCAAGGGGAGCGGCTCCTACGAGCAGTACTTC. It yields the protein CASKGSGSYEQYF.

V usage is TRBV28 and J usage is TRBJ1-2, with 7 bases lining up with TRBD1. The CDR3 length is 16 residues. V was clipped by 3 bases and J by 1 base; unmatched bases: 8. CDR1 is MDHEN, CDR2 SYDVKM, per germline. CDR3 amino acids: CASSLEPGQRNYGYTF. The CDR3, as DNA: TGTGCCAGCAGTTTGGAACCGGGACAGCGTAACTATGGCTACACCTTC.

This clone turned up a few times. CDR3: CAGARSGGPQETQYF. The CDR3, as DNA: TGCGCCGGTGCTAGGAGTGGGGGTCCCCAAGAGACCCAGTACTTC. V and J are TRBV5-1 and TRBJ2-5, with D possibly being TRBD1 or TRBD2 (5 bases each). This CDR3 comprises 15 residues. Germline lookup yields CDR1 SGHRS and CDR2 YFSETQ. V was trimmed by 10 bases and J by 1 base, leaving 20 bases between them.

The V gene is TRBV5-5, the J gene TRBJ1-1; D is unclear. CDR1 is SGHKS, CDR2 YYEKEE, per germline (reference sequence). This CDR3 is 14 amino acids long. Trimming removed 1 base at V and 0 bases at J, with 7 bases between. CDR3 bases: TGTGCCAGCAGCTTGAATACATTGAACACTGAAGCTTTCTTT. It is translated as CASSLNTLNTEAFF.

This clone was found many times. This chain joins TRBV30 and TRBJ1-6; TRBD1 might be the D (6 bases). Trimming took off 0 bases at V and 13 bases at J, with 13 bases between the two ends. From germline, CDR1 is GTSNPN and CDR2 SVGIG (reference sequence). The CDR3 covers 13 residues. Here the CDR3 reads CAWSVQGGAPLHF. The CDR3 nucleotides are TGTGCCTGGAGTGTACAGGGCGGTGCGCCCCTCCACTTT.

A few counts support this clone. The chain couples TRBV29-1 to TRBJ2-3; D unresolved. The CDR3 is 12 residues long. V lost 6 bases, J lost 6 bases, and 13 bases lay in between. Germline assignment: CDR1 SQVTM and CDR2 ANQGSEA. This CDR3 is CSVEPLPDTQYF. Here the CDR3 DNA reads TGCAGCGTCGAACCCTTGCCGGATACGCAGTATTTT.

This clone has more than one count but fewer than ten. The CDR3 loop reads CASSLAYGPYEQYF. The CDR3 coding sequence is TGTGCCAGCAGCTTAGCGTACGGGCCGTACGAGCAGTACTTC. The J gene is TRBJ2-7, the V gene TRBV7-9; D gene ambiguous. The V gene's germline CDR1 is SEHNR and CDR2 FQNEAQ (reference sequence). The CDR3 is 14 residues long. Trimming pared 0 bases from V and 4 bases from J, leaving 10 bases between.

The table lists this clone with a few counts. This chain joins TRBV19 and TRBJ1-2; D call uncertain. Trimming removed 6 bases from V and 4 bases from J, with 18 bases in between. Looked up from germline, CDR1 is LNHDA and CDR2 is SQIVND (reference sequence). This CDR3 has 15 residues. The CDR3 here is CASRSPSHSSYGYTF. CDR3 in DNA: TGTGCCAGTAGGTCCCCCTCTCACTCTTCCTATGGCTACACCTTC. Together with reference TRBV19 and TRBJ1-2, the CDR3 gives the full variable domain: DGGITQSPKYLFRKEGQNVTLSCEQNLNHDAMYWYRQDPGQGLRLIYYSQIVNDFQKGDIAEGYSVSREKKESFPLTVTSAQKNPTAFYLCASRSPSHSSYGYTFGSGTRLTVV.

V gene TRBV11-1 combines with J gene TRBJ2-3, with 11 bases identical to TRBD1. Trimming cost V 4 bases and J 5 bases; bases outside gene matches: 8. Germline CDR1 is SGHAT and CDR2 is FQDESV (reference sequence). The CDR3 is made up of 16 amino acids. The CDR3 is CASSSLGGQGGDTQYF. The CDR3 DNA sequence: TGTGCCAGCAGCTCACTAGGGGGACAGGGGGGAGATACGCAGTATTTT.

The chain has TRBV29-1 and TRBJ2-5, with D perhaps being TRBD1 or TRBD2 (6 bases each). Per germline, CDR1 SQVTM and CDR2 ANQGSEA. Trimming shortened V by 6 bases and J by 1 base, and 12 bases separated the two germline ends. This CDR3 has 13 residues. The CDR3 DNA is TGCAGCGTCTCCGGGGGCCCCCAAGAGACCCAGTACTTC. Protein sequence: CSVSGGPQETQYF. Full variable domain (rest looked up from reference TRBV29-1 and TRBJ2-5): SAVISQKPSRDICQRGTSLTIQCQVDSQVTMMFWYRQQPGQSLTLIATANQGSEATYESGFVIDKFPISRPNLTFSTLTVSNMSPEDSSIYLCSVSGGPQETQYFGPGTRLLVL.

The rearrangement links TRBV19 to TRBJ2-7; 10 bases line up with TRBD1. Germline lookup yields CDR1 LNHDA and CDR2 SQIVND (reference sequence). This CDR3 has 14 amino acids. V lost 2 bases to trimming and J lost 5 bases; unmatched junction nucleotides: 3. CDR3 DNA sequence: TGTGCCAGTAGTATATTTGGGACAGGGGACGAGCAGTACTTC. Protein product: CASSIFGTGDEQYF.